The 9 T cell receptor beta chains presented below share a single source sample, sequenced in a study of CXCR3-negative and CXCR3-positive naive CD8 T cells. Via 5' RACE with UMI labels, TRB cDNA libraries were prepared. Following a re-call of the 5' RACE reads, TCRdb has one entry per CDR3 protein and lacks DNA. The table for this sample gives some 38,000 distinct CDR3 sequences. The specimen sequenced was memory CD8+ T cells from blood. Receptors originate from a human donor in good health. Some clones in this sample may be carry-over from other donors' samples.

The chain is built from TRBV5-1 and TRBJ2-7; TCRdb calls TRBD2, which cannot be checked without DNA. The CDR3 spans 15 residues. Germline lookup yields CDR1 SGHRS and CDR2 YFSETQ. CDR3: CASSLTPTSGYEQYF.

The rearrangement links TRBV28 to TRBJ1-1. Germline assignment: CDR1 MDHEN and CDR2 SYDVKM. The length of the CDR3 is 12 residues. The CDR3: CASSLGNPTAFF.

The chain recombines TRBV4-2 with TRBJ2-1. This CDR3 contains 13 residues. The germline CDR1 and CDR2 sequences are LGHNA and YNFKEQ. The CDR3 protein is CASSQAENNEQFF.

The V call is TRBV7-2, the J call TRBJ2-3; the D call from TCRdb, TRBD1, cannot be confirmed without DNA. This CDR3 region has 15 residues. Germline V gene data show CDR1 as SGHTA and CDR2 as FQGNSA. CDR3 sequence reads: CASSPWGGALDTQYF.

This chain uses TRBV6-1 with TRBJ2-1; TCRdb designates TRBD1, a call that cannot be tested without DNA. CDR1 is MNHNS and CDR2 is SASEGT in the germline V gene. The CDR3 loop spans 14 amino acids. The CDR3 region is CASSRDGLYNEQFF.

The chain links TRBV20-1 to TRBJ2-3; TCRdb indicates TRBD2, and absent DNA this call remains unverified. The CDR3 runs to 14 residues. Germline V gene sequence: CDR1 DFQATT, CDR2 SNEGSKA (reference sequence). CDR3 sequence reads: CSATRLISTDTQYF.

V and J are TRBV7-8 and TRBJ2-1; the TCRdb call, TRBD1, lacks DNA for checking. Germline CDR1 SGHVS, CDR2 FQNEAQ. The CDR3 is made up of 13 amino acids. The CDR3 reads CASTIRGDNEQFF.

The rearrangement uses TRBV20-1 and TRBJ2-4; TCRdb's assignment of TRBD1 cannot be checked, as there is no DNA. CDR1 is DFQATT and CDR2 is SNEGSKA in the germline V gene (reference sequence). The CDR3 length is 15 residues. CDR3 loop: CSAHDQGGPKNIQYF.

This rearrangement joins TRBV9 to TRBJ1-1. From germline, CDR1 is SGDLS and CDR2 YYNGEE. The CDR3 has 14 amino acids. The CDR3 spells CASSVAQVNTEAFF.